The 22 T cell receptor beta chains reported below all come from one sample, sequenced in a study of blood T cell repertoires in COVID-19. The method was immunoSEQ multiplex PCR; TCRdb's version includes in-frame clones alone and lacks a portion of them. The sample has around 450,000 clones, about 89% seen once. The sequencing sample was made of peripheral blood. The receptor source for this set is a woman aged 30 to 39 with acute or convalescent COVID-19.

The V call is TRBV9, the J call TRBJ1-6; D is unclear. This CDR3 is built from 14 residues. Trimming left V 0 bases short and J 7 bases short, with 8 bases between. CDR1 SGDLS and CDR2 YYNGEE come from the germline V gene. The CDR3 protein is CASSVATGNSPLHF. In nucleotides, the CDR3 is TGTGCCAGCAGCGTAGCGACGGGGAATTCACCCCTCCACTTT. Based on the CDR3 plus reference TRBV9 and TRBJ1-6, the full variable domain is DSGVTQTPKHLITATGQRVTLRCSPRSGDLSVYWYQQSLDQGLQFLIQYYNGEERAKGNILERFSAQQFPDLHSELNLSSLELGDSALYFCASSVATGNSPLHFGNGTRLTVT.

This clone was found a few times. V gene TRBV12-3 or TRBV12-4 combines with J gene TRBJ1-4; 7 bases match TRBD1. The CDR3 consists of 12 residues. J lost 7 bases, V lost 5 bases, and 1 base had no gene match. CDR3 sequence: CASSDRVEKLFF. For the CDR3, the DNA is TGTGCCAGCAGTGACAGGGTTGAAAAACTGTTTTTT.

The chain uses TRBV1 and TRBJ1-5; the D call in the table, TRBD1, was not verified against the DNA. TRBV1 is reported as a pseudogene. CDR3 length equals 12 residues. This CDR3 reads CTSPGARQPQHF. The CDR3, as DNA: TGCACCAGCCCAGGGGCGAGACAGCCCCAGCATTTT.

The CDR3 region is CASSLQTGSPYF. The CDR3 region has the DNA TGTGCCAGCAGTTTACAGACAGGGTCGCCGTACTTC. The chain has TRBV28 and TRBJ2-7; 7 bases agree with TRBD1. The V gene end was trimmed by 2 bases and the J gene end by 12 bases; junction bases not matched to a gene: 7. The CDR3 sequence is 12 residues long. In germline, CDR1 is MDHEN, CDR2 SYDVKM.

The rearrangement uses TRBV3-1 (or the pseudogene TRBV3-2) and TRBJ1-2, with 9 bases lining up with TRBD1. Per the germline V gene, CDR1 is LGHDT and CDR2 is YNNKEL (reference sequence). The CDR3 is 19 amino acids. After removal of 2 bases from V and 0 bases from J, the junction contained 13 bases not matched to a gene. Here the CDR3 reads CASSQYSPGQGPTNYGYTF. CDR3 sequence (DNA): TGTGCCAGCAGCCAATATTCTCCGGGACAGGGACCTACTAACTATGGCTACACCTTC.

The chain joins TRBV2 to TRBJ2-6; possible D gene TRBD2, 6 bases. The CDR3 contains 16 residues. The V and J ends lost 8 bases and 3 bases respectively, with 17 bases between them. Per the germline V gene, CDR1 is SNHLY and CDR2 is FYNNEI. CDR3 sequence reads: CASSGGTDLGANVLTF. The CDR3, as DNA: TGTGCCAGCTCTGGGGGGACTGACCTTGGGGCCAACGTCCTGACTTTC. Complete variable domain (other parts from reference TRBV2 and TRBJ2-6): EPEVTQTPSHQVTQMGQEVILRCVPISNHLYFYWYRQILGQKVEFLVSFYNNEISEKSEIFDDQFSVERPDGSNFTLKIRSTKLEDSAMYFCASSGGTDLGANVLTFGAGSRLTVL.

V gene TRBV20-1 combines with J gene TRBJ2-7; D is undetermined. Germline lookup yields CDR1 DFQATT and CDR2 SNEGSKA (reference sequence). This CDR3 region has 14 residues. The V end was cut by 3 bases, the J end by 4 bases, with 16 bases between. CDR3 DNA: TGCAGTGCTAGTGGAACGTCCGGTGGTTACGAGCAGTACTTC. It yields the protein CSASGTSGGYEQYF.

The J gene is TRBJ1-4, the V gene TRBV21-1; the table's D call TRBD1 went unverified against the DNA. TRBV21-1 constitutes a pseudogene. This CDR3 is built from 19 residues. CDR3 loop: CASSKQGALPKGTNEKLFF. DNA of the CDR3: TGTGCCAGCAGCAAACAGGGGGCGCTTCCTAAGGGGACTAATGAAAAACTGTTTTTT.

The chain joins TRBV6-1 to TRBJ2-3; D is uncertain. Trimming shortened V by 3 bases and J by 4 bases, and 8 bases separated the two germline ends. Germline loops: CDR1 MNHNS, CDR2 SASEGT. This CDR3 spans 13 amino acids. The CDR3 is CASSEGRADTQYF. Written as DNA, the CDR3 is TGTGCCAGCAGTGAGGGCCGCGCAGATACGCAGTATTTT.

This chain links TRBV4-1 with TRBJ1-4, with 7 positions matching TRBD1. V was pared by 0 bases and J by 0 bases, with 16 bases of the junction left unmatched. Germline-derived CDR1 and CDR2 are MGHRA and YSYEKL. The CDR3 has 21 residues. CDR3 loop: CASSQEYTGTAYFSTNEKLFF. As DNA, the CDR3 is TGCGCCAGCAGCCAAGAATATACCGGGACAGCCTATTTTTCAACTAATGAAAAACTGTTTTTT.

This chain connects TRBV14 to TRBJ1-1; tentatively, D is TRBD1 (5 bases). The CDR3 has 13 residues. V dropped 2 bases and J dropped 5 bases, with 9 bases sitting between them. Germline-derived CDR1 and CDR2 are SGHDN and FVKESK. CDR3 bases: TGTGCCAGCAGCCAATGGAGGGGAACTGAAGCTTTCTTT. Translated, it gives CASSQWRGTEAFF.

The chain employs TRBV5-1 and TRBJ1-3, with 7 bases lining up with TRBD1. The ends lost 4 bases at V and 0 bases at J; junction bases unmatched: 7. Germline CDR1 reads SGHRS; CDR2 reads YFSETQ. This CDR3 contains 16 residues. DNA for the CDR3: TGCGCCAGCAGCCCACAGGGGTCGAGCTCTGGAAACACCATATATTTT. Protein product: CASSPQGSSSGNTIYF. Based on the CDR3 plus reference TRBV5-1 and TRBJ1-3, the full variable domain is KAGVTQTPRYLIKTRGQQVTLSCSPISGHRSVSWYQQTPGQGLQFLFEYFSETQRNKGNFPGRFSGRQFSNSRSEMNVSTLELGDSALYLCASSPQGSSSGNTIYFGEGSWLTVV.

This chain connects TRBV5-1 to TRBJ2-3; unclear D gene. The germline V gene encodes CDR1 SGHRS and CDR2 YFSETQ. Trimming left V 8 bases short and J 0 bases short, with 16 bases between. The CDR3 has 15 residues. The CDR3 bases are TGCGCCAGTTCGTCGGGTCTCCGAAGCACAGATACGCAGTATTTT. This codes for CASSSGLRSTDTQYF.

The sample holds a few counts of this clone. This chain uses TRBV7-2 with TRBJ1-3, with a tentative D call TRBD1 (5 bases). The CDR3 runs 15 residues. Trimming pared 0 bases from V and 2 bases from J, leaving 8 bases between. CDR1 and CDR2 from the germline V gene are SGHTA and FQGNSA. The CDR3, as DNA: TGTGCCAGCAGCTTAGCCTGGGGGGCTGGAAACACCATATATTTT. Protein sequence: CASSLAWGAGNTIYF.

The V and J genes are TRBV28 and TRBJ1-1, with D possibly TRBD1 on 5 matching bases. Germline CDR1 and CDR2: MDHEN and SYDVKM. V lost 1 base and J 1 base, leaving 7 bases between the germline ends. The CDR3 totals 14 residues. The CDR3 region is CASSLLQENTEAFF. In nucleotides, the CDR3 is TGTGCCAGCAGTTTATTACAGGAGAACACTGAAGCTTTCTTT.

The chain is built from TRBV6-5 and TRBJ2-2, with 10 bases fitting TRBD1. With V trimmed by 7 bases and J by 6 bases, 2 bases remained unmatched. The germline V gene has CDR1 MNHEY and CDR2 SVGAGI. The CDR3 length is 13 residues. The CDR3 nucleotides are TGTGCCAGCACTGGACAGGGGGCCGGGGAGCTGTTTTTT. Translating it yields CASTGQGAGELFF.

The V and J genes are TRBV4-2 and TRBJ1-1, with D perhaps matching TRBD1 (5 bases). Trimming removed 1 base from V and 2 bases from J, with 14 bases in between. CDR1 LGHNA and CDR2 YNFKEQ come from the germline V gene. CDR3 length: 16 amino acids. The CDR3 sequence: CASSQGASGVNTEAFF. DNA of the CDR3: TGTGCCAGCAGCCAAGGAGCATCGGGGGTAAACACTGAAGCTTTCTTT.

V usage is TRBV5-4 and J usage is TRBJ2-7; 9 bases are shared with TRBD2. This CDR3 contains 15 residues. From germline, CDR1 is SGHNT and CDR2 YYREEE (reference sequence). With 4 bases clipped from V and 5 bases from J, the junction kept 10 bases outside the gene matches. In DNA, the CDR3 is TGTGCCAGCAGCAGAGCGGGGGGCTATTGGAACGAGCAGTACTTC. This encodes CASSRAGGYWNEQYF.

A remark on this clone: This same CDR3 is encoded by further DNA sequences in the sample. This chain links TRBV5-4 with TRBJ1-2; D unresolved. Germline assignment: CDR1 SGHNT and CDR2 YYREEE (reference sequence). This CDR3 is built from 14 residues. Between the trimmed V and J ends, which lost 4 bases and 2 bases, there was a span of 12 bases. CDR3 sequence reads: CASSLDSLNYGYTF. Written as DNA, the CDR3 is TGTGCCAGCAGCCTTGACTCCCTGAACTATGGCTACACCTTC.

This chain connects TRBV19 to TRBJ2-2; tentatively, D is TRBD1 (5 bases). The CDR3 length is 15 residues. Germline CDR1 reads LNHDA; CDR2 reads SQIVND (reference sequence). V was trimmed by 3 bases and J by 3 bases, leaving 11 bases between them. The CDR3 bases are TGTGCCAGTAGTATTTCAGGGATAGACACCGGGGAGCTGTTTTTT. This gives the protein CASSISGIDTGELFF.

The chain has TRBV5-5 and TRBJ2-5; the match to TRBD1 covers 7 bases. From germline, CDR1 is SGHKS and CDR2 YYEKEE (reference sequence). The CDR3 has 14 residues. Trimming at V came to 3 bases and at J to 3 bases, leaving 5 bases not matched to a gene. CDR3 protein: CASSSTTGEETQYF. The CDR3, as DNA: TGTGCCAGCAGCTCGACCACAGGGGAAGAGACCCAGTACTTC. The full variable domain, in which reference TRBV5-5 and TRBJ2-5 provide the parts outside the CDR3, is DAGVTQSPTHLIKTRGQQVTLRCSPISGHKSVSWYQQVLGQGPQFIFQYYEKEERGRGNFPDRFSARQFPNYSSELNVNALLLGDSALYLCASSSTTGEETQYFGPGTRLLVL.

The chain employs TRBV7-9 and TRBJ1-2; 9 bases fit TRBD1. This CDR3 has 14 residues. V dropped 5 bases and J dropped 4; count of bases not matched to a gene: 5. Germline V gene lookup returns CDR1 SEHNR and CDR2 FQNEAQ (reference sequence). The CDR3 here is CASSLQGAVYGYTF. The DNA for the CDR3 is TGTGCCAGCAGCCTACAGGGGGCGGTCTATGGCTACACCTTC.